The 17 T cell receptor beta chains given below trace back to one sample, sequenced in a study of identical twins. TCRdb fed the 5' RACE reads into MiXCR, producing one record per CDR3 protein. The table records approximately 530,000 distinct CDR3 sequences, about 22% of them present only once. These records were also assigned to another study, of yellow fever vaccine responses in identical twins.

Sequencing was performed on CD4+ T cells sorted from blood. Source of these receptors: a woman aged 18-29 years in good health.

The J gene is TRBJ1-1, the V gene TRBV6-5; D uncertain. The CDR3 has 12 residues. Germline CDR1 reads MNHEY; CDR2 reads SVGAGI. V dropped 8 bases and J dropped 4 bases, with 11 bases sitting between them. The CDR3 is CASWRAATEAFF. CDR3 nucleotides: TGTGCCAGCTGGAGGGCCGCCACTGAAGCTTTCTTT.

This clonotype appeared a few times. The chain joins TRBV5-6 to TRBJ2-1; TRBD2 matches 8 bases. The CDR3 totals 16 residues. V was pared by 4 bases and J by 3 bases, with 9 bases of the junction left unmatched. Looked up from germline, CDR1 is SGHDT and CDR2 is YYEEEE. CDR3 amino acids: CASSPRPLADYNEQFF. The CDR3 DNA sequence: TGTGCCAGCAGCCCGCGCCCACTAGCGGACTACAATGAGCAGTTCTTC.

The chain uses TRBV20-1 and TRBJ2-3; 11 positions agree with TRBD2. V lost 6 bases to trimming and J lost 3 bases; unmatched junction nucleotides: 8. The CDR3 covers 15 residues. CDR1 is DFQATT and CDR2 is SNEGSKA in the germline V gene (reference sequence). The CDR3 nucleotides read TGCAGTGCCCGAAGGCCTAGCGGGGGGACAGATACGCAGTATTTT. It is translated as CSARRPSGGTDTQYF.

The chain couples TRBV20-1 to TRBJ2-3; maybe TRBD1 (5 bases). From germline, CDR1 is DFQATT and CDR2 SNEGSKA (reference sequence). The CDR3 has 12 residues. V lost 5 bases and J lost 4, with 10 bases in between. The CDR3 protein is CSAGAAADTQYF. CDR3 in DNA: TGCAGTGCTGGGGCGGCGGCAGATACGCAGTATTTT.

This clonotype came up a few times. CDR3 DNA: TGCGCCAGCAGCTTGGTGCCAGCGGGGCTACCACTGGGAAATGAGCAGTTCTTC. This codes for CASSLVPAGLPLGNEQFF. The chain has TRBV5-1 and TRBJ2-1; 7 bases agree with TRBD2. J was trimmed by 7 bases and V by 0 bases; bases with no gene match: 16. The CDR3 has 18 residues. Germline loops: CDR1 SGHRS, CDR2 YFSETQ.

The V call is TRBV24-1, the J call TRBJ2-1; D gene ambiguous. The germline V gene has CDR1 KGHDR and CDR2 SFDVKD. The CDR3 extends over 16 amino acids. Trimming cost V 1 base and J 0 bases, with 9 bases left between them. CDR3 amino acids: CATSDFDQSSYNEQFF. The DNA of the CDR3 is TGTGCCACCAGTGATTTTGACCAGAGCTCCTACAATGAGCAGTTCTTC.

This clonotype was seen only a few times. The J gene is TRBJ2-5, the V gene TRBV20-1; 9 bases fit TRBD2. Trimming took 3 bases from V and 1 from J; bases not matched to a gene: 3. This CDR3 is 14 amino acids long. CDR1 and CDR2 from the germline V gene are DFQATT and SNEGSKA (reference sequence). The CDR3 region is CSARLAGIQETQYF. The CDR3 bases are TGCAGTGCTAGGCTAGCGGGGATCCAAGAGACCCAGTACTTC.

Here the CDR3 reads CASSPTGQGLGYGYTF. CDR3 DNA: TGCGCCAGCAGCCCGACCGGACAGGGACTAGGGTATGGCTACACCTTC. This chain joins TRBV5-1 and TRBJ1-2, with 8 bases lining up with TRBD1. Germline trimming cut 4 bases from V and 5 bases from J; bases unmatched to any gene: 13. CDR1 SGHRS and CDR2 YFSETQ come from the germline V gene. This CDR3 region has 16 residues.

Only a few counts were recorded for this clonotype. The rearrangement joins TRBV7-9 to TRBJ2-7; 10 positions match TRBD2. The CDR3 is made up of 16 amino acids. V shed 5 bases and J 4 bases; nucleotides not matched to a gene: 11. Per the germline V gene, CDR1 is SEHNR and CDR2 is FQNEAQ (reference sequence). CDR3 amino acids: CASSAAGLAEYYEQYF. CDR3 nucleotide sequence: TGTGCCAGCAGCGCGGCTGGACTAGCGGAGTATTACGAGCAGTACTTC.

The rearrangement links TRBV20-1 to TRBJ2-1, with 7 bases identical to TRBD2. CDR3 length: 15 residues. Per the germline V gene, CDR1 is DFQATT and CDR2 is SNEGSKA (reference sequence). The junction had 18 bases not matched to a gene; V was cut back by 6 bases and J by 10 bases. CDR3 in DNA: TGCAGTGCCAAGGGGACTGGCGGGGGATTTCGGGAGCAGTTCTTC. It encodes CSAKGTGGGFREQFF.

Here the CDR3 DNA reads TGTGCCAGCAAGACAGGGGTTGGCTACAATGAGCAGTTCTTC. Amino acid sequence: CASKTGVGYNEQFF. V is TRBV27 and J is TRBJ2-1; 8 bases match TRBD1. Trimming at V came to 7 bases and at J to 3 bases, leaving 5 bases not matched to a gene. Germline CDR1 is MNHEY and CDR2 is SMNVEV (reference sequence). The CDR3 extends over 14 amino acids.

This clonotype was seen a few times. The chain joins TRBV18 to TRBJ2-1; D might be TRBD2 (6 bases). V lost 6 bases, J lost 8 bases, and 23 bases lay in between. The CDR3 loop spans 16 amino acids. The V gene's germline CDR1 is KGHSH and CDR2 LQKENI. The CDR3 sequence: CASSPFRELGRDEQFF. For the CDR3, the DNA is TGTGCCAGCTCCCCCTTTCGGGAGCTCGGTAGGGATGAGCAGTTCTTC.

There are a few counts of this clonotype. The chain recombines TRBV11-2 with TRBJ2-7; possible D gene TRBD1, 6 bases. Germline CDR1 SGHAT, CDR2 FQNNGV. CDR3 length: 14 amino acids. V was clipped by 2 bases and J by 3 bases, with 11 bases between them. CDR3 DNA sequence: TGTGCCAGCAGCTTAACGGGACATCGCTACGAGCAGTACTTC. Its translation: CASSLTGHRYEQYF.

There are a few counts of this clonotype. The chain is built from TRBV11-3 and TRBJ2-2, with D perhaps TRBD2 (5 bases). V gave up 4 bases and J gave up 6 bases, with 12 bases separating them. CDR1 is SGHNT and CDR2 is YENEEA in the germline V gene. The CDR3 runs to 14 residues. CDR3 coding DNA: TGTGCCAGCAGCTCCGCGGAGGCGGCCGGGGAGCTGTTTTTT. Protein: CASSSAEAAGELFF.

The sample holds a few counts of this clonotype. The rearrangement links TRBV7-9 to TRBJ2-3; maybe TRBD2 (5 bases). The CDR3 totals 17 residues. The ends were cut back, 5 bases at V and 5 bases at J, with 23 bases in the middle. The germline V gene has CDR1 SEHNR and CDR2 FQNEAQ (reference sequence). CDR3 in DNA: TGTGCCAGCAGCAACTTCGAACAAAGAAATCGGGGAGATACGCAGTATTTT. Translation gives CASSNFEQRNRGDTQYF.

This chain uses TRBV5-1 with TRBJ2-2, with D maybe TRBD2 (6 bases). The CDR3 has 15 residues. The germline V and J ends were trimmed by 5 bases and 0 bases, with 11 bases remaining between them. Germline values: CDR1 SGHRS, CDR2 YFSETQ. CDR3 in amino acids: CASSKGLPNTGELFF. The CDR3 DNA reads TGCGCCAGCAGTAAGGGACTCCCGAACACCGGGGAGCTGTTTTTT.

The J gene is TRBJ2-7, the V gene TRBV5-8, with 13 positions matching TRBD2. V dropped 4 bases and J dropped 2; count of bases not matched to a gene: 3. This CDR3 is built from 15 residues. CDR1 is SGHTS and CDR2 is YDEGEE in the germline V gene. CDR3 DNA: TGTGCCAGCAGCCGCGGGACTAGCGGGACCTACGAGCAGTACTTC. Translating it yields CASSRGTSGTYEQYF.